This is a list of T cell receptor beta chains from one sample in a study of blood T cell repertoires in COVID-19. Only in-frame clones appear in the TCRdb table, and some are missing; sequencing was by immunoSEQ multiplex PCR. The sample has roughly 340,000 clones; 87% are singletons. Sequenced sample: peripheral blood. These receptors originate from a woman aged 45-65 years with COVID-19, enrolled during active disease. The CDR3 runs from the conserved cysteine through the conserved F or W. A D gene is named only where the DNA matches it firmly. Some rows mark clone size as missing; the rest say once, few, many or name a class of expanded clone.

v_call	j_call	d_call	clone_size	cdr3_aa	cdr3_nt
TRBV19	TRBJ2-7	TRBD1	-	CASSIGTGDFYEQYF	TGTGCCAGTAGTATAGGGACAGGGGATTTCTACGAGCAGTACTTC
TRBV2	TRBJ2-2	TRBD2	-	CASSRTSVTNTGELFF	TGTGCCAGCAGCCGAACTAGCGTGACGAACACCGGGGAGCTGTTTTTT
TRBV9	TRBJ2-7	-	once	CASSAPPVHEQYF	TGTGCCAGCAGCGCCCCCCCTGTCCACGAGCAGTACTTC
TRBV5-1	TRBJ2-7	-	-	CASSFSPESSYEQYF	TGCGCCAGCAGCTTTTCCCCCGAGAGCTCCTACGAGCAGTACTTC
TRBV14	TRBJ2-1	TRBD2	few	CASSQDAPGTSSYNEQFF	TGTGCCAGCAGCCAAGATGCCCCCGGGACTAGCTCCTACAATGAGCAGTTCTTC
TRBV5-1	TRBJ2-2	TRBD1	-	CASSWDRGELFF	TGCGCCAGCAGCTGGGACAGGGGGGAGCTGTTTTTT
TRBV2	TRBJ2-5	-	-	CASSEERTRGETQYF	TGTGCCAGCAGTGAAGAAAGGACTCGAGGGGAGACCCAGTACTTC
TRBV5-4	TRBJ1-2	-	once	CASSRMEGPANYGYTF	TGTGCCAGCAGCAGGATGGAGGGGCCGGCTAACTATGGCTACACCTTC
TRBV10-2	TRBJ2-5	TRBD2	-	CASSDVLAGGGETQYF	TGCGCCAGCAGTGATGTGCTAGCGGGAGGAGGAGAGACCCAGTACTTC
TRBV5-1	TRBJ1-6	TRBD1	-	CASSWGQGGSPLHF	TGCGCCAGCAGCTGGGGACAGGGAGGATCACCCCTCCACTTT
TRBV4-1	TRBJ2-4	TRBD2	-	CASSPQPVGTSGRWDIQYF	TGCGCCAGCAGCCCGCAACCCGTCGGGACTAGCGGGAGGTGGGACATTCAGTACTTC
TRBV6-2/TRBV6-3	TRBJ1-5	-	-	CASSYSRLGEGSNQPQHF	TGTGCCAGCAGTTACTCGAGGCTAGGTGAGGGCAGCAATCAGCCCCAGCATTTT
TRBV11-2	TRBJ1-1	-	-	CASSFHRGMNTEAFF	TGTGCCAGCAGCTTCCATCGGGGGATGAACACTGAAGCTTTCTTT
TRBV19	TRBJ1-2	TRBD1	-	CASSIAEGGALYGYTF	TGTGCCAGTAGTATAGCCGAAGGGGGCGCGCTCTATGGCTACACCTTC
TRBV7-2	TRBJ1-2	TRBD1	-	CASSSGTGGLGYTF	TGTGCCAGCAGCTCGGGGACAGGGGGCCTTGGCTACACCTTC
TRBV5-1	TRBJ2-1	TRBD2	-	CASSLGGLAGGLGGNEQFF	TGCGCCAGCAGCTTGGGTGGACTAGCGGGGGGCCTTGGAGGCAATGAGCAGTTCTTC
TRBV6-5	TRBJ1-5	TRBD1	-	CASSQGASQPQHF	TGTGCCAGCAGTCAGGGGGCGTCACAGCCCCAGCATTTT
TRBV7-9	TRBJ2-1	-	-	CASSLANRDNEQFF	TGTGCCAGCAGCCTCGCGAACAGGGACAATGAGCAGTTCTTC
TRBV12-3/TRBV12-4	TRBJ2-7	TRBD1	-	CATIQTGGHEQYF	TGTGCCACCATACAAACAGGGGGCCACGAGCAGTACTTC
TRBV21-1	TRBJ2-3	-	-	CASRKTRELACTDTQYF	TGTGCCAGCAGAAAAACGAGGGAACTAGCCTGCACAGATACGCAGTATTTT
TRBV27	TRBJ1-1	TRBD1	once	CASSPKPTGVLNTEAFF	TGTGCCAGCAGTCCGAAACCGACAGGGGTATTGAACACTGAAGCTTTCTTT
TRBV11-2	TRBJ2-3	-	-	CASSFEPRSDTQYF	TGTGCCAGCAGCTTTGAGCCCCGTTCGGATACGCAGTATTTT
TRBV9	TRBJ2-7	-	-	CASSVVPGTYEQYF	TGTGCCAGCAGCGTAGTTCCGGGGACCTACGAGCAGTACTTC
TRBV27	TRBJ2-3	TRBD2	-	CASSPRGNTDTQYF	TGTGCCAGCAGCCCGCGGGGGAACACAGATACGCAGTATTTT
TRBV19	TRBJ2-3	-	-	CASSTLAVLTDTQYF	TGTGCCAGTAGTACTTTAGCGGTCCTCACAGATACGCAGTATTTT
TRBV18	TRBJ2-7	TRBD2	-	CASSQSTSGIANEQYF	TGTGCCAGCTCACAATCGACTAGCGGGATTGCTAACGAGCAGTACTTC
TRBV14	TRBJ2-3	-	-	CASSQSLWEPNTDTQYF	TGTGCCAGCAGCCAAAGCCTTTGGGAGCCTAACACAGATACGCAGTATTTT
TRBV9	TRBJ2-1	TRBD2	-	CASSSLAGVSDEQFF	TGTGCCAGCAGCTCCCTAGCGGGAGTTAGCGATGAGCAGTTCTTC
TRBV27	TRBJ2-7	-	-	CASSPFSSIEDEQYF	TGTGCCAGCAGTCCTTTCTCGAGCATAGAGGACGAGCAGTACTTC
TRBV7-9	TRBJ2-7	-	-	CASSRGQGYEQYF	TGTGCCAGCAGCCGGGGACAAGGATACGAGCAGTACTTC
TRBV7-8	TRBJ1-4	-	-	CASSLYRNEKLFF	TGTGCCAGCAGCTTATACAGAAATGAAAAACTGTTTTTT
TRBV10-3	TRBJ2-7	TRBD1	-	CASGTGFYEQYF	TGTGCCTCAGGGACAGGGTTCTACGAGCAGTACTTC
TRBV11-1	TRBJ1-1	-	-	CASSPYTNPGAAEAFF	TGTGCCAGCAGCCCTTATACAAATCCGGGAGCGGCTGAAGCTTTCTTT
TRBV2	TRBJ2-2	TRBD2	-	CASRAGRPNTGELFF	TGTGCCAGCAGAGCGGGACGGCCAAACACCGGGGAGCTGTTTTTT
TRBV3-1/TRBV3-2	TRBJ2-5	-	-	CASSQVSLETQYF	TGTGCCAGCAGCCAAGTCAGTCTGGAGACCCAGTACTTC
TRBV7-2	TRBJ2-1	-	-	CASSLLSYSSEQFF	TGTGCCAGCAGCTTACTCTCGTATTCCAGTGAGCAGTTCTTC
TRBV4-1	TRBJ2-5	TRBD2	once	CASSQDVMVAGGETQYF	TGCGCCAGCAGCCAAGATGTAATGGTAGCGGGAGGGGAGACCCAGTACTTC
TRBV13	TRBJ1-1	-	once	CASSLRTVFFPSTEAFF	TGTGCCAGCAGCTTAAGGACAGTATTTTTCCCAAGCACTGAAGCTTTCTTT
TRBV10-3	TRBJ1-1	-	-	CAISEPRVVEAFF	TGTGCCATCAGTGAGCCGCGGGTTGTTGAAGCTTTCTTT
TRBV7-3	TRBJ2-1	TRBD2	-	CASSPQTSGIGDEQFF	TGTGCCAGCAGCCCCCAGACTAGCGGGATCGGCGATGAGCAGTTCTTC